The present T cell receptor (beta chain) was sequenced within a study of blood T cell repertoires in COVID-19. Study overall: Acute-phase and convalescent COVID-19 samples originated in the United States, Italy and Spain. The cDNA or gDNA used as material had been derived from T cells, B-cell-depleted T cells, or PBMCs.

Original processing methods: Reference gene primer amplification gave estimated nucleated cell counts. Sequencing was performed with immunoSEQ multiplex PCR; in TCRdb, only in-frame clones are kept and a portion is missing. V and J calls and clone size are given by that table; D and trimming were obtained from the DNA. The sample contains about 91,000 clones, 75% to 85% of which appear only once. V was pared by 2 bases and J by 2 bases, with 4 bases of the junction left unmatched. CDR3 length: 18 amino acids. Germline assignment: CDR1 LNHDA and CDR2 SQIVND (reference sequence). The receptor comes from a man between 65 and 85 years old with acute or convalescent COVID-19. The specimen was peripheral blood. The genes are TRBV19 and TRBJ2-3, with 16 bases matching TRBD2. The CDR3 protein is CASSIKGLAGGPTDTQYF. The CDR3, as DNA: TGTGCCAGTAGTATAAAGGGACTAGCGGGAGGGCCCACAGATACGCAGTATTTT. The variable domain in full, with the rest retrieved from reference TRBV19 and TRBJ2-3, is DGGITQSPKYLFRKEGQNVTLSCEQNLNHDAMYWYRQDPGQGLRLIYYSQIVNDFQKGDIAEGYSVSREKKESFPLTVTSAQKNPTAFYLCASSIKGLAGGPTDTQYFGPGTRLTVL.